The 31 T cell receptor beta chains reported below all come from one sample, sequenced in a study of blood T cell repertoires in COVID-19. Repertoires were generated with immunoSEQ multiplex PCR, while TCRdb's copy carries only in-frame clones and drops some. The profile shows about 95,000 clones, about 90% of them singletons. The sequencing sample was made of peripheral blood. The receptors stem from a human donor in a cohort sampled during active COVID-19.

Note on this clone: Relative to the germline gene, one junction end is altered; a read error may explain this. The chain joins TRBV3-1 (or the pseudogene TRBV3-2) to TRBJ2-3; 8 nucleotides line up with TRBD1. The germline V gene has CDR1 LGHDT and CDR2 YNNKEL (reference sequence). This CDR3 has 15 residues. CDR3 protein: CASSQDPGGTDTQYF. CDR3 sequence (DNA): TGTGCCAGCAGCCAAGATCCAGGGGGCACCGATACGCAGTATTTT.

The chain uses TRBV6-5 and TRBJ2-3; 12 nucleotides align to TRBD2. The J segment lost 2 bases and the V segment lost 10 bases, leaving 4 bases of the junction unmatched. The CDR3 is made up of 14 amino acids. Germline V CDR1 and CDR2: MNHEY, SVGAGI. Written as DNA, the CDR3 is TGTGCCACCGGACTAGCGGGGATCACAGATACGCAGTATTTT. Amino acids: CATGLAGITDTQYF.

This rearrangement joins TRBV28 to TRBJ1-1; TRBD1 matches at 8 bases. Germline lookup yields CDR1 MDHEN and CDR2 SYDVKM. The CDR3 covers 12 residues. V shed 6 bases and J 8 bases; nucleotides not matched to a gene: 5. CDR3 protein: CASSLTGVEAFF. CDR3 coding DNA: TGTGCCAGCAGCCTGACAGGGGTCGAAGCTTTCTTT.

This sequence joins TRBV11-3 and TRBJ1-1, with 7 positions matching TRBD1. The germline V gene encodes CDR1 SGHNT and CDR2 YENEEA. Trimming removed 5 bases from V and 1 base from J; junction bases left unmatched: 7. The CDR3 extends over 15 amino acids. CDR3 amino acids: CASSISGTANTEAFF. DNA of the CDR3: TGTGCCAGCAGCATTTCTGGGACAGCGAACACTGAAGCTTTCTTT.

The CDR3 loop reads CASSPRGGEAFF. The CDR3 nucleotides are TGTGCCAGCAGCCCCCGAGGGGGTGAAGCTTTCTTT. J is TRBJ1-1 and V is TRBV5-8; possible D gene TRBD1, 6 bases. The CDR3 loop spans 12 amino acids. V lost 4 bases and J lost 7, with 11 bases in between. CDR1 is SGHTS and CDR2 is YDEGEE in the germline V gene.

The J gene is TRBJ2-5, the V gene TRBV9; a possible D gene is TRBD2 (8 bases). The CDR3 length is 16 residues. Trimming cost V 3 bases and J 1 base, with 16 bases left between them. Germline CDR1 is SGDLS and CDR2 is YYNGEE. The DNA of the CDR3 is TGTGCCAGCAGCGGGGACAGCGGGGGTCGCCAAGAGACCCAGTACTTC. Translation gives CASSGDSGGRQETQYF.

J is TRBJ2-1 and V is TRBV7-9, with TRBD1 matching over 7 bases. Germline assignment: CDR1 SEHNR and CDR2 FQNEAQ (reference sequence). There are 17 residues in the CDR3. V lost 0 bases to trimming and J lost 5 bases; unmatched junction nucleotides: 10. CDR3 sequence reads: CASSLAVRRGLDNEQFF. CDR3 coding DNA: TGTGCCAGCAGCTTAGCGGTACGAAGGGGGCTTGACAATGAGCAGTTCTTC.

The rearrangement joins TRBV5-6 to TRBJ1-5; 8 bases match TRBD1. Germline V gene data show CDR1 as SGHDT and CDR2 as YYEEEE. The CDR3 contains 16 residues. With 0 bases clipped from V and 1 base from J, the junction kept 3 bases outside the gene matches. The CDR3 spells CASSLGQGASNQPQHF. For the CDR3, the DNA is TGTGCCAGCAGCTTGGGGCAGGGGGCCAGCAATCAGCCCCAGCATTTT. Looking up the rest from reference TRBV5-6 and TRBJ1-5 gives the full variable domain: DAGVTQSPTHLIKTRGQQVTLRCSPKSGHDTVSWYQQALGQGPQFIFQYYEEEERQRGNFPDRFSGHQFPNYSSELNVNALLLGDSALYLCASSLGQGASNQPQHFGDGTRLSIL.

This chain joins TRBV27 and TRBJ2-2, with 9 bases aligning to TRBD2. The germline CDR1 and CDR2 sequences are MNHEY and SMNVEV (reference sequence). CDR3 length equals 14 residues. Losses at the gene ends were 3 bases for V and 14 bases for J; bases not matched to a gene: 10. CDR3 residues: CASSFSRGGFGLFF. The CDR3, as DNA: TGTGCCAGCAGTTTCTCGCGGGGGGGGTTTGGACTGTTTTTT.

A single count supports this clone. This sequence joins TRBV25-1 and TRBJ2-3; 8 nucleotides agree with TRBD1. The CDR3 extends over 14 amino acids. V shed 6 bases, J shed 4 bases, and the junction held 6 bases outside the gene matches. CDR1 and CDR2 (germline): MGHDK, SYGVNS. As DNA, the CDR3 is TGTGCCAGCAGAAGGACAGGGTTACCAGATACGCAGTATTTT. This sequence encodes CASRRTGLPDTQYF.

The CDR3 sequence is CASSMGHINYGYTF. The CDR3 bases are TGTGCCAGTAGTATGGGACACATTAACTATGGCTACACCTTC. This chain uses TRBV19 with TRBJ1-2, with D perhaps TRBD1 (6 bases). Germline-derived CDR1 and CDR2 are LNHDA and SQIVND (reference sequence). This CDR3 region has 14 residues. Trimming took off 3 bases at V and 1 base at J, with 9 bases between the two ends. The full variable domain, rest sourced from reference TRBV19 and TRBJ1-2, is DGGITQSPKYLFRKEGQNVTLSCEQNLNHDAMYWYRQDPGQGLRLIYYSQIVNDFQKGDIAEGYSVSREKKESFPLTVTSAQKNPTAFYLCASSMGHINYGYTFGSGTRLTVV.

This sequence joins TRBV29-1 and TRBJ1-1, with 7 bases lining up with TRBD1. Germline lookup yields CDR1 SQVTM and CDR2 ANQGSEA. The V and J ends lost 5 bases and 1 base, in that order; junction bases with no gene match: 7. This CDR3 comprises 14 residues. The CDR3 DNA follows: TGCAGCGTTCGAAAGACAGGGCGGAACACTGAAGCTTTCTTT. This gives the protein CSVRKTGRNTEAFF.

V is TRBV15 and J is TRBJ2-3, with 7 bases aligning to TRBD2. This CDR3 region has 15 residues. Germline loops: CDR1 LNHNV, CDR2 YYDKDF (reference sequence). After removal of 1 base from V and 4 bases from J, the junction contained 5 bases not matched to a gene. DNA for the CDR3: TGTGCCACCAGCAGAGGGCGGGGGAGTTCAGATACGCAGTATTTT. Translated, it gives CATSRGRGSSDTQYF.

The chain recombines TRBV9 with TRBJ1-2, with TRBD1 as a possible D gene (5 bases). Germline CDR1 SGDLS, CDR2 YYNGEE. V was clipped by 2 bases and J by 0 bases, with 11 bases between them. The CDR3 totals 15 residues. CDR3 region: CASSVTAGTNYGYTF. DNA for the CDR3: TGTGCCAGCAGCGTGACGGCAGGGACTAACTATGGCTACACCTTC.

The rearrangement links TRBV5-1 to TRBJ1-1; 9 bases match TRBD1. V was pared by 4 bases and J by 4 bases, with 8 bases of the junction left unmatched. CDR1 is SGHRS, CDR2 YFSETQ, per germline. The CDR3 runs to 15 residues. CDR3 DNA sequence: TGCGCCAGCAGCCGTCCCGGGACAGGGAGCACTGAAGCTTTCTTT. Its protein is CASSRPGTGSTEAFF.

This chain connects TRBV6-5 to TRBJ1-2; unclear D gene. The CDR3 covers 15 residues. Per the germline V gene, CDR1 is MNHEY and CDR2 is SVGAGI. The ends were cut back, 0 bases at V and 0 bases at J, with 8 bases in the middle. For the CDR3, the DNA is TGTGCCAGCAGTTACTCTACAGTCGCTAACTATGGCTACACCTTC. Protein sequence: CASSYSTVANYGYTF.

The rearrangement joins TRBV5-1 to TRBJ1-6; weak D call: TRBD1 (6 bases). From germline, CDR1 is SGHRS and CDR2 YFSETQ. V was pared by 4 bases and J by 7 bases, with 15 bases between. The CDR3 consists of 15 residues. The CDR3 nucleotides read TGCGCCAGCAGCGAGGCGGGGGGGCAGAATTCACCCCTCCACTTT. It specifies CASSEAGGQNSPLHF.

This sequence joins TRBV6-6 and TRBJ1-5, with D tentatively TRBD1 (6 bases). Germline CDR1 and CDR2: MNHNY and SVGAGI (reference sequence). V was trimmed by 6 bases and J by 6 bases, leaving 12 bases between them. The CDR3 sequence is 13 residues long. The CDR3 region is CASRATGSQPQHF. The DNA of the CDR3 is TGTGCCAGCAGAGCGACAGGTAGTCAGCCCCAGCATTTT.

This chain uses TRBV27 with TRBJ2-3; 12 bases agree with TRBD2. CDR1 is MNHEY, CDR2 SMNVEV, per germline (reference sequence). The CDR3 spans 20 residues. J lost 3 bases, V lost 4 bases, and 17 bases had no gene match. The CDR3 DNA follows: TGTGCCAGCAGTTCCCCATTACCCGCGAAGACTAGCGGGGGAACAGATACGCAGTATTTT. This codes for CASSSPLPAKTSGGTDTQYF.

CDR3 in amino acids: CASSQDLVSNEQFF. CDR3 sequence (DNA): TGCGCCAGCAGCCAAGATTTGGTCAGCAATGAGCAGTTCTTC. This chain uses TRBV4-3 with TRBJ2-1, with unresolved D. The CDR3 is 14 amino acids. V shed 0 bases and J shed 6 bases, with 9 bases lying between them. The germline V gene has CDR1 LGHNA and CDR2 YSLEER.

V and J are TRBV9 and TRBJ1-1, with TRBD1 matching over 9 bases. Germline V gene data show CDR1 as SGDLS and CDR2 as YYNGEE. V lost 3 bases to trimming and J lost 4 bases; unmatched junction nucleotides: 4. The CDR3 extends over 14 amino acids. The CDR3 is CASSEGTGSTEAFF. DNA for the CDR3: TGTGCCAGCAGCGAGGGGACAGGGTCCACTGAAGCTTTCTTT.

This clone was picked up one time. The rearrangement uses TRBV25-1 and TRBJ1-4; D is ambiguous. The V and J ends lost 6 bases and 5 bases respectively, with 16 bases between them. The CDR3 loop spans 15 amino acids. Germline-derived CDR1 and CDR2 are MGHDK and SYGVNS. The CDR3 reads CASRQTGFVNEKLFF. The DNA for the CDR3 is TGTGCCAGCAGGCAAACCGGGTTCGTCAATGAAAAACTGTTTTTT. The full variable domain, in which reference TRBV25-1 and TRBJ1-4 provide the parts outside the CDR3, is EADIYQTPRYLVIGTGKKITLECSQTMGHDKMYWYQQDPGMELHLIHYSYGVNSTEKGDLSSESTVSRIRTEHFPLTLESARPSHTSQYLCASRQTGFVNEKLFFGSGTQLSVL.

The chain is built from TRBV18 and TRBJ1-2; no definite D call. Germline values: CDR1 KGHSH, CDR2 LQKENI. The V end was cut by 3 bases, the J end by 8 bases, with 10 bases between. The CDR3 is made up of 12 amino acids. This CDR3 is CASSPGPPGYTF. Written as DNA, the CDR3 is TGTGCCAGCTCACCTGGCCCTCCCGGCTACACCTTC.

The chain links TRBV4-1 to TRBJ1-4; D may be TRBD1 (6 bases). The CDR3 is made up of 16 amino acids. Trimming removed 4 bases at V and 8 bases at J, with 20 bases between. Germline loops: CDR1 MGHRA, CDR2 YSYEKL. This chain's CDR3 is CASSRSRGAGGEKLFF. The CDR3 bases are TGCGCCAGCAGCCGGTCCAGGGGCGCGGGGGGGGAAAAACTGTTTTTT.

The CDR3 DNA follows: TGTGCCAGCAGTGAATCCGGGACAGGGAACACTGAAGCTTTCTTT. Its protein product is CASSESGTGNTEAFF. The chain combines TRBV2 with TRBJ1-1, with 8 bases lining up with TRBD1. The CDR3 spans 15 residues. The ends lost 2 bases at V and 1 base at J; junction bases unmatched: 3. From germline, CDR1 is SNHLY and CDR2 FYNNEI.

In nucleotides, the CDR3 is TGTGCCAGCAGCTTGGCTGTCACCGGGGAGCTGTTTTTT. This translates into CASSLAVTGELFF. The chain is built from TRBV5-6 and TRBJ2-2, with D unresolved. Trimming left V 0 bases short and J 4 bases short, with 4 bases between. This CDR3 spans 13 amino acids. CDR1 SGHDT and CDR2 YYEEEE come from the germline V gene.

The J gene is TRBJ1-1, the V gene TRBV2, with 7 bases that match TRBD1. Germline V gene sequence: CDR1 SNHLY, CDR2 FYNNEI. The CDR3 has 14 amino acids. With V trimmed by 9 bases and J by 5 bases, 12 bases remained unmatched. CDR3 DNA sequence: TGTGCCAGTAGAGAAAGACAGGGCGGGACTGAAGCTTTCTTT. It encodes CASRERQGGTEAFF. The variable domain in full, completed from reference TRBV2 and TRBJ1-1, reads EPEVTQTPSHQVTQMGQEVILRCVPISNHLYFYWYRQILGQKVEFLVSFYNNEISEKSEIFDDQFSVERPDGSNFTLKIRSTKLEDSAMYFCASRERQGGTEAFFGQGTRLTVV.

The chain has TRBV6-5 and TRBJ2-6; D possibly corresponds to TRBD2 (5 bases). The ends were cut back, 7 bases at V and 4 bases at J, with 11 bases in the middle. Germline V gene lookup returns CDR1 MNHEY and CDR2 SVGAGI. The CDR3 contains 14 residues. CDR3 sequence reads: CASTEGSGANVLTF. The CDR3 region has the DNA TGTGCCAGCACCGAGGGTTCCGGGGCCAACGTCCTGACTTTC.

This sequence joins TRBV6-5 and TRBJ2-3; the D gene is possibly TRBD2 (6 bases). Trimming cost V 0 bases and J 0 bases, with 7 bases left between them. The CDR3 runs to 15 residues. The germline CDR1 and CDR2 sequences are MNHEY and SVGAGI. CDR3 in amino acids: CASSYSGGSTDTQYF. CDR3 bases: TGTGCCAGCAGTTACTCGGGGGGTAGCACAGATACGCAGTATTTT.

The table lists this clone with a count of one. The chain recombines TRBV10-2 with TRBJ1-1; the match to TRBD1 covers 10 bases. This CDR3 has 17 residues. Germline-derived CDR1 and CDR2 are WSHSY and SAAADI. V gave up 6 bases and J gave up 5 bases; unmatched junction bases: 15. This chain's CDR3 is CASSPRDRGRDRTEAFF. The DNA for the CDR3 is TGCGCCAGCAGCCCCCGGGACAGGGGCCGGGATCGGACTGAAGCTTTCTTT.

This CDR3 reads CASISLGANYGYTF. The CDR3 region has the DNA TGTGCCAGCATCAGCCTGGGAGCTAACTATGGCTACACCTTC. The chain joins TRBV28 to TRBJ1-2, with no clear D. Germline loops: CDR1 MDHEN, CDR2 SYDVKM. Trimming cost V 7 bases and J 0 bases, with 12 bases left between them. The CDR3 totals 14 residues.